This TCR beta chain was sequenced in a study of T cells in Graves' hyperthyroidism and ophthalmopathy. Study at large: Peripheral blood collection took place at initial diagnosis, before any treatment.

RNA transcripts were the template for amplifying TCR beta CDR3 regions. In the first-round RT-PCR of the TCR CDR3, the HTBI primer set was used. In TCRdb, the multiplex PCR reads were re-called with MiXCR into one record per CDR3 protein. The sample has under 350,000 distinct CDR3 sequences; about 14% are singletons. Disease duration under 2 months; hyperthyroidism patients were aged 18 to 65. V lost 6 bases to trimming and J lost 1 base; unmatched junction nucleotides: 1. CDR3 length: 14 amino acids. Germline CDR1 ENHRY, CDR2 SYGVKD. Study-wide results and limits: Most thyroid clonotypes expanded above 0.001 appeared in blood too.

This clonotype was found many times. What it binds is unknown. The source is a woman aged 25 to 39 with Graves' hyperthyroidism that later progressed to Graves' ophthalmopathy. The chain links TRBV10-3 to TRBJ2-3; 10 positions match TRBD2. The source material was blood. CDR3 nucleotide sequence: TGTGCCATCAGAGCGGGAGGGCGCACAGATACGCAGTATTTT. This gives the protein CAIRAGGRTDTQYF.